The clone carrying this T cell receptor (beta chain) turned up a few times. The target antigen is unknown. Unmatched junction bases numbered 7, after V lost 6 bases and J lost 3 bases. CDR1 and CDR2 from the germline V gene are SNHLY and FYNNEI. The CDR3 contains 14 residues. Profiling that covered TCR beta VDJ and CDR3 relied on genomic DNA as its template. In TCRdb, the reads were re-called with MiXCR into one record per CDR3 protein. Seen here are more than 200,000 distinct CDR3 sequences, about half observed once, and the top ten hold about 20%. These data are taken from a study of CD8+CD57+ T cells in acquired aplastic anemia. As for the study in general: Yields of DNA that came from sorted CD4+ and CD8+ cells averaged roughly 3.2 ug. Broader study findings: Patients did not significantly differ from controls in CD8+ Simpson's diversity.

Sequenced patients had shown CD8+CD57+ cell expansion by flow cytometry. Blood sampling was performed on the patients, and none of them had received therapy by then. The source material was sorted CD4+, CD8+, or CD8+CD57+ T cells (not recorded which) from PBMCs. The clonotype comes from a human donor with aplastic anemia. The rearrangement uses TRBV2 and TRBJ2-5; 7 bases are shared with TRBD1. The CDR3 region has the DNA TGTGCCAGCAGCTTAATGACAGGGAAAGAGACCCAGTACTTC. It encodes CASSLMTGKETQYF.